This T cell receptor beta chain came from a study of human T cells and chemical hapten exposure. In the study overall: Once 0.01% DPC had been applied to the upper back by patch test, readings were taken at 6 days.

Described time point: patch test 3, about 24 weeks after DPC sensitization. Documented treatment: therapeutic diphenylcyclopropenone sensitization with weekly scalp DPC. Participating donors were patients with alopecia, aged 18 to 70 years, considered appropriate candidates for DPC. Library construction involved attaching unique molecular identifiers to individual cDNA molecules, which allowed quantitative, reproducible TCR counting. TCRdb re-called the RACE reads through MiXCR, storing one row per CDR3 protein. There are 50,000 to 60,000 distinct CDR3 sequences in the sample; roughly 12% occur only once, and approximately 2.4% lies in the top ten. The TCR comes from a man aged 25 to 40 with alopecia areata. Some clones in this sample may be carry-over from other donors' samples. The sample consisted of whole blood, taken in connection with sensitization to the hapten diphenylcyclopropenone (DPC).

The CDR3 DNA reads TGCAGTGCGACGACATCGGCCGGCTCCTACGAGCAGTACTTC. This sequence encodes CSATTSAGSYEQYF. This rearrangement joins TRBV20-1 to TRBJ2-7; D uncertain. Between the trimmed V and J ends, which lost 6 bases and 0 bases, there was a span of 15 bases. The CDR3 runs to 14 residues. The germline CDR1 and CDR2 sequences are DFQATT and SNEGSKA (reference sequence).